The 27 T cell receptor beta chains listed next were all sequenced from one sample in a study of tumor and adjacent non-tumor tissue in lung cancer. This sample's RNA came from whole unsorted tissue. Distant lung tissue was collected more than 3 cm away from the tumor edge. Three rounds of nested PCR, following a modified ARM-PCR protocol, produced the TCRbeta library. TCRdb re-analysed the multiplex PCR reads in MiXCR, keeping a single row per CDR3 protein. In the table there are more than 55,000 distinct CDR3 sequences, around 80% of which are singletons. Sequenced input: distant non-tumor lung tissue. Receptor source: a man between 60 and 75 years old with non-small cell lung cancer.

Note on this clonotype: An end of the junction differs from the germline gene, which may be a read error. The CDR3 sequence: CAGSDIGQGFYEQYF. The DNA for the CDR3 is TGCGCCGGCAGTGATATAGGACAGGGCTTCTACGAGCAGTACTTC. The chain employs TRBV10-1 and TRBJ2-7; 8 bases line up with TRBD1. Germline loops: CDR1 WNHNN, CDR2 SYGVQD (reference sequence). The CDR3 loop spans 15 amino acids.

Comment on this clonotype: One end of the junction is discordant with germline, which a read error may explain. This rearrangement joins TRBV5-1 to TRBJ2-5; possible D gene TRBD2, 6 bases. There are 15 residues in the CDR3. Looked up from germline, CDR1 is SGHRS and CDR2 is YFSETQ. CDR3 coding DNA: TGCGCCAGCGGCTTGGCCGGGACTCCTCAAGAGACCCAGTATTTC. This sequence encodes CASGLAGTPQETQYF.

On this clonotype itself: It is unclear where the CDR3 begins or ends on the DNA, so no DNA is shown, and the CDR3 is as TCRdb lists it. The chain couples TRBV2 to TRBJ2-2; the table's D call, TRBD1, has no DNA check behind it. From its first to its last residue, the CDR3 has 16 amino acids. CDR1 is SNHLY, CDR2 FYNNEI, per germline. The CDR3 loop is CASSVGTGNQRGELFF.

This clonotype was seen a single time. At one end the junction does not follow the germline gene, possibly because of a read error. V is TRBV11-2 and J is TRBJ2-1, with unresolved D. The CDR3 extends over 15 amino acids. CDR1 and CDR2 (germline): SGHAT, FQNNGV. The CDR3 reads CVSIPLTSSYNEQFF. The CDR3 DNA reads TGTGTCAGCATCCCTCTCACAAGCTCCTACAATGAGCAGTTCTTC.

The chain couples TRBV10-2 to TRBJ2-1, with D tentatively TRBD1 (5 bases). The V gene lost 8 bases and the J gene lost 9 bases, with 20 bases spanning the gap. The CDR3 spans 14 residues. Germline values: CDR1 WSHSY, CDR2 SAAADI. The CDR3 DNA is TGCGCCAGCTGCCTCGACAGATCCTTCAGTGAGCAGTTCTTC. This translates into CASCLDRSFSEQFF.

Concerning this clonotype: A clone one base away is much larger, so this may be a read error. The gene calls are TRBV12-3 or TRBV12-4 and TRBJ2-7; 8 bases are a match to TRBD2. The CDR3 has 15 residues. V was pared by 6 bases and J by 2 bases, with 9 bases of the junction left unmatched. The CDR3 spells CASSEATSGTYEQYF. DNA for the CDR3: TGTGCCAGCAGCGAAGCTACTAGCGGCACCTACGAGCAGTACTTC.

As to this clonotype: A clone one base away is much larger, so this may be a read error. The chain links TRBV7-3 to TRBJ2-1; D remains ambiguous. CDR1 and CDR2 (germline): SGHTA, FQGTGA. The CDR3 is 18 residues long. Trimming removed 1 base at V and 3 bases at J, with 19 bases between. The CDR3 protein is CASSLIGEAPQYYNEQFF. The CDR3 nucleotides are TGTGCCAGCAGCTTAATAGGAGAGGCACCTCAATACTACAATGAGCAGTTCTTC. Based on the CDR3 plus reference TRBV7-3 and TRBJ2-1, the full variable domain is GAGVSQTPSNKVTEKGKYVELRCDPISGHTALYWYRQSLGQGPEFLIYFQGTGAADDSGLPNDRFFAVRPEGSVSTLKIQRTERGDSAVYLCASSLIGEAPQYYNEQFFGPGTRLTVL.

For this clonotype: A much larger clone lies one base from this, so it may be a read error. The chain is built from TRBV11-1 and TRBJ1-1; the D gene is possibly TRBD1 (5 bases). The CDR3 loop spans 13 amino acids. In germline, CDR1 is SGHAT, CDR2 FQDESV (reference sequence). The CDR3 loop is CVSSLRGNTEAFF. CDR3 nucleotides: TGTGTCAGCAGCTTAAGGGGGAACACTGAAGCTTTCTTT. Using reference TRBV11-1 and TRBJ1-1 for the parts outside the CDR3, the full variable domain is EAEVAQSPRYKITEKSQAVAFWCDPISGHATLYWYRQILGQGPELLVQFQDESVVDDSQLPKDRFSAERLKGVDSTLKIQPAELGDSAMYLCVSSLRGNTEAFFGQGTRLTVV.

Worth noting for this clonotype: One end of the junction does not line up with germline, which may come from a read error. V gene TRBV6-1 combines with J gene TRBJ2-5; 7 positions agree with TRBD1. Germline V lookup: CDR1 MNHNS, CDR2 SASEGT. The CDR3 sequence is 14 residues long. CDR3 nucleotides: TGTGCCAGTCCGGGACAGAATTGGATAGAGACCCAGTACTTT. It is translated as CASPGQNWIETQYF.

Concerning this clonotype: Being one base from a much bigger clone, this may be a read error. This chain connects TRBV14 to TRBJ2-1; 10 positions agree with TRBD2. The CDR3 totals 14 residues. Per germline, CDR1 SGHDN and CDR2 FVKESK. The CDR3 region is CAISQASGGMQQFF. The CDR3 DNA is TGTGCCATCAGCCAGGCTAGCGGGGGAATGCAGCAGTTCTTC.

As concerns this clonotype: Its ends do not fully match the called genes, so a read error is possible. The chain uses TRBV2 and TRBJ2-3; 10 nucleotides align to TRBD2. CDR3 size: 14 residues. Germline V gene data show CDR1 as SNHLY and CDR2 as FYNNEI. CDR3 in amino acids: CASRTSGYADMQYF. CDR3 DNA sequence: TGCGCCAGCAGGACTAGCGGCTATGCAGATATGCAGTATTTT.

Concerning this clonotype itself: At one end, the junction sequence differs from germline, possibly due to a read error. This chain joins TRBV19 and TRBJ2-2; 7 bases agree with TRBD2. CDR3 length: 17 amino acids. Germline V gives CDR1 LNHDA, CDR2 SQIVND (reference sequence). CDR3 in DNA: TGTGCCAGTAGTATAGATCCACTAGCGCAGAACATCGGGGAGCTGTTTTTT. Translating gives CASSIDPLAQNIGELFF.

This sequence joins TRBV10-3 and TRBJ2-3; D assignment may be TRBD1 or TRBD2 (6 bases each). CDR3 size: 17 residues. CDR1 is ENHRY, CDR2 SYGVKD, per germline. V was shortened by 3 bases and J by 2 bases, with 18 bases between the two germline ends. DNA of the CDR3: TGTGCCATCAGTGATAATGGCGGCCGGGGGCACACAGATACGCAGTATTTT. It specifies CAISDNGGRGHTDTQYF.

Turning to this clonotype: This CDR3 is missing its conserved last phenylalanine or tryptophan, likely due to a read error. The V and J genes are TRBV6-5 and TRBJ2-7; TRBD2 aligns across 7 bases. Germline V gene sequence: CDR1 MNHEY, CDR2 SVGAGI. The CDR3 extends over 12 amino acids. The CDR3 loop reads CTSRTSSLEQYC. The CDR3 nucleotides read TGTACCAGTCGGACTAGTTCGCTCGAGCAGTACTGC.

To note about this clonotype: A clone one base away is much larger, so this may be a read error. The rearrangement links TRBV2 to TRBJ2-1, with D possibly being TRBD2 (6 bases). CDR3 size: 12 residues. Looked up from germline, CDR1 is SNHLY and CDR2 is FYNNEI. The CDR3 sequence: CARSENGRRRFF. CDR3 sequence (DNA): TGTGCCAGAAGTGAGAACGGGAGAAGGCGGTTCTTC.

This clonotype turned up a few times. This rearrangement joins TRBV14 to TRBJ2-5; D remains ambiguous. Per the germline V gene, CDR1 is SGHDN and CDR2 is FVKESK. This CDR3 comprises 14 residues. The CDR3 region is CVSSQRHLQETQYF. The CDR3 DNA follows: TGTGTCAGTAGCCAACGGCACCTCCAAGAGACCCAGTACTTC. The full variable domain, its missing parts supplied by reference TRBV14 and TRBJ2-5, is EAGVTQFPSHSVIEKGQTVTLRCDPISGHDNLYWYRRVMGKEIKFLLHFVKESKQDESGMPNNRFLAERTGGTYSTLKVQPAELEDSGVYFCVSSQRHLQETQYFGPGTRLLVL.

A note on this clonotype: This likely comes from a read error, as the CDR3 has no conserved phenylalanine or tryptophan at its end. The V and J genes are TRBV6-2 or TRBV6-3 and TRBJ2-1, with 7 nucleotides matching TRBD1. Looked up from germline, CDR1 is MNHEY and CDR2 is SVGEGT. V shed 10 bases and J 3 bases; nucleotides not matched to a gene: 9. CDR3 length equals 14 residues. The CDR3 is CANSRQGFYNEQFL. CDR3 DNA: TGTGCCAATAGTAGACAGGGCTTCTACAATGAGCAGTTCTTA.

In regard to this clonotype: A much larger clone is a single base away; this may be a read error. The gene calls are TRBV5-1 and TRBJ1-1, with D possibly being TRBD1 (6 bases). Germline CDR1 reads SGHRS; CDR2 reads YFSETQ. This CDR3 contains 12 residues. The CDR3 DNA reads TGCACCAGTCAGGACAGCGGCACTGAAGCTTTCTTT. This gives the protein CTSQDSGTEAFF. The full variable domain, its missing parts supplied by reference TRBV5-1 and TRBJ1-1, is KAGVTQTPRYLIKTRGQQVTLSCSPISGHRSVSWYQQTPGQGLQFLFEYFSETQRNKGNFPGRFSGRQFSNSRSEMNVSTLELGDSALYLCTSQDSGTEAFFGQGTRLTVV.

This clonotype was counted ten times or more. CDR3 DNA: TGTGCCTGGAGGTCGGGCGGACCCCTCCACTTT. The encoded protein is CAWRSGGPLHF. This chain uses TRBV30 with TRBJ1-6, with no clear D. The ends were cut back, 3 bases at V and 12 bases at J, with 9 bases in the middle. There are 11 residues in the CDR3. Germline-derived CDR1 and CDR2 are GTSNPN and SVGIG (reference sequence).

This clonotype was seen a few times. The chain combines TRBV7-9 with TRBJ2-3; a possible D gene is TRBD2 (7 bases). CDR1 and CDR2 from the germline V gene are SEHNR and FQNEAQ (reference sequence). CDR3 length: 17 amino acids. V lost 5 bases and J 5 bases, leaving 23 bases between the germline ends. The CDR3 here is CASSPGLSRGGGDTQYF. CDR3 nucleotides: TGTGCCAGCAGCCCGGGACTATCCAGGGGTGGGGGAGATACGCAGTATTTT.

With regard to this clonotype: The germline gene is not matched at one end of the junction; a read error may be the cause. This chain connects TRBV4-1 to TRBJ2-7, with TRBD2 identical over 13 bases. The CDR3 sequence is 15 residues long. Germline CDR1 reads MGHRA; CDR2 reads YSYEKL. CDR3 residues: CASIQERTSGSLPYF. The CDR3 coding sequence is TGCGCCAGCATCCAAGAGCGGACTAGCGGGAGTCTGCCGTATTTC.

As to this clonotype: Relative to the germline gene, one junction end is altered; a read error may explain this. V and J are TRBV20-1 and TRBJ2-7; 11 bases are shared with TRBD2. The CDR3 has 16 residues. Germline CDR1 and CDR2: DFQATT and SNEGSKA (reference sequence). CDR3 nucleotide sequence: TGCAGTGATGAGGGGACTAGCGGAAAAAGCTCCTGCGAGCAGTACTTC. Its protein is CSDEGTSGKSSCEQYF.

As concerns this clonotype: Since no conserved phenylalanine or tryptophan closes the CDR3, a read error is the likely cause. The DNA of the CDR3 is TGTGCAAGCAGCCCTATCGAGCGGGTGCCGGGAGATACGCAGTATTCT. This gives the protein CASSPIERVPGDTQYS. This chain joins TRBV5-4 and TRBJ2-3, with D tentatively TRBD2 (6 bases). The CDR3 length is 16 residues. Germline-derived CDR1 and CDR2 are SGHNT and YYREEE (reference sequence).

Concerning this clonotype itself: This may arise from a read error, as a much more abundant clone is one base away. The chain uses TRBV20-1 and TRBJ1-5; D is uncertain. V was shortened by 3 bases and J by 2 bases, with 8 bases between the two germline ends. Germline CDR1 DFQATT, CDR2 SNEGSKA (reference sequence). The CDR3 sequence is 13 residues long. The CDR3 sequence is CSARDLGNQPQHF. The CDR3 region has the DNA TGCAGTGCTAGGGATCTTGGCAATCAGCCCCAGCATTTT.

On this clonotype itself: A much larger clone sits a single nucleotide away, making a read error possible. The chain carries TRBV28 and TRBJ1-5; 8 positions match TRBD1. CDR1 MDHEN and CDR2 SYDVKM come from the germline V gene. This CDR3 has 15 amino acids. Germline trimming cut 6 bases from V and 6 bases from J; bases unmatched to any gene: 10. In nucleotides, the CDR3 is TGTGCCAGCAGGTTTCCCAGGGGGCGAGCTCAGCCCCAGCATTTT. Protein: CASRFPRGRAQPQHF.

V gene TRBV18 combines with J gene TRBJ1-3, with 7 bases aligning to TRBD1. This CDR3 comprises 16 residues. The germline gives CDR1 KGHSH, CDR2 LQKENI. Losses at the gene ends were 4 bases for V and 0 bases for J; bases not matched to a gene: 6. As DNA, the CDR3 is TGTGCCAGCTCACGGGACAGACCGAGCTCTGGAAACACCATATATTTT. It yields the protein CASSRDRPSSGNTIYF.

Worth noting for this clonotype: A read error may account for a junction end that differs from germline. The V call is TRBV6-2 or TRBV6-3, the J call TRBJ1-5; the D is unclear. The J call may be in error: the DNA end matches TRBJ2-3 better. Germline values: CDR1 MNHEY, CDR2 SVGEGT. The CDR3 contains 12 residues. DNA of the CDR3: TGTACCAGCAGCGAGCTCAATCAGCCCCAGTATTTT. Translating it yields CTSSELNQPQYF.